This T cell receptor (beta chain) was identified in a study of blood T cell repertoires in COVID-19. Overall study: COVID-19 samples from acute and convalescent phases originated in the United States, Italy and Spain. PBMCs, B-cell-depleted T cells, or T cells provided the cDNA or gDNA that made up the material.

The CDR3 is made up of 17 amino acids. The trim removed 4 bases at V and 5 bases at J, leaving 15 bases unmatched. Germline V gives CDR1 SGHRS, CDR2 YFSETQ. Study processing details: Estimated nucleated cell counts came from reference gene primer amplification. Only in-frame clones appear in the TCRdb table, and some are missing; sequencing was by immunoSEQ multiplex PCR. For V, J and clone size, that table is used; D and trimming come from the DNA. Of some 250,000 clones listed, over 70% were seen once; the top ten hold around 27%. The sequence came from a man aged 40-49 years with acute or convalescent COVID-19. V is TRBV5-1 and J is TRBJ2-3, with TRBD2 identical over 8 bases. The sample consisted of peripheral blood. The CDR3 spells CASSLEYGRGLGDTQYF. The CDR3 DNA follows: TGCGCCAGCAGCCTTGAGTACGGGAGGGGTTTGGGAGATACGCAGTATTTT.